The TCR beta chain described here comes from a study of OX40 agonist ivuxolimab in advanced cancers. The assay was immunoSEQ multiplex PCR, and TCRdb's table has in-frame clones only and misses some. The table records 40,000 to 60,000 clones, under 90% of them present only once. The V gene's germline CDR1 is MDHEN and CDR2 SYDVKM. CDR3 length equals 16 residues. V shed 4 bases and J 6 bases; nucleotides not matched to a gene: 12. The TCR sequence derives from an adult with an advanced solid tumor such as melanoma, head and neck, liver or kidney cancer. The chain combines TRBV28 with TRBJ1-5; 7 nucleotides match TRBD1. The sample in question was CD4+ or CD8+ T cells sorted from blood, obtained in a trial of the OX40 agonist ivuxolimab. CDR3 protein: CASSYLRAGGFQPQHF. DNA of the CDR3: TGTGCCAGCAGTTACCTCAGGGCAGGGGGTTTTCAGCCCCAGCATTTT.